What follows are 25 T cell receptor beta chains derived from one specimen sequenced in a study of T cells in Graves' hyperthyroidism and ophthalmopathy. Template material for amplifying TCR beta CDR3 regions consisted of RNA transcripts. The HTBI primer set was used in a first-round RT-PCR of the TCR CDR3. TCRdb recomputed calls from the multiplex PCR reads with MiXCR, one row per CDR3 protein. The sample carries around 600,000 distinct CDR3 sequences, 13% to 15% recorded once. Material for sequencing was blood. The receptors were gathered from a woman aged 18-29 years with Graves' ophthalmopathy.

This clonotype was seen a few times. The CDR3 nucleotides read TGTGCCAGCAGCCAAGACCTACTCCAAGAGACCCAGTACTTC. It codes for CASSQDLLQETQYF. This chain links TRBV3-1 with TRBJ2-5; D is unresolved. This CDR3 has 14 amino acids. In germline, CDR1 is LGHDT, CDR2 YNNKEL (reference sequence). Trimming left V 0 bases short and J 1 base short, with 6 bases between.

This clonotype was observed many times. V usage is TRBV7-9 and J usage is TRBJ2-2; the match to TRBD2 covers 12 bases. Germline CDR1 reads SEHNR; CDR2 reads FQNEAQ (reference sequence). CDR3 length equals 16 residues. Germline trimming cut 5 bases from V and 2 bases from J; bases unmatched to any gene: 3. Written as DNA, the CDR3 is TGTGCCAGCAGCCCGACTAGCGGGAGCAACACCGGGGAGCTGTTTTTT. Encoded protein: CASSPTSGSNTGELFF.

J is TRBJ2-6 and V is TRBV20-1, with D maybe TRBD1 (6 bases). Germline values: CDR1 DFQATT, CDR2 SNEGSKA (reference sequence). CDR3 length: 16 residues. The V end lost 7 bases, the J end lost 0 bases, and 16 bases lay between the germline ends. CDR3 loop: CSGEGERSSGANVLTF. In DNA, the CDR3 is TGCAGTGGCGAGGGGGAGAGAAGCTCTGGGGCCAACGTCCTGACTTTC.

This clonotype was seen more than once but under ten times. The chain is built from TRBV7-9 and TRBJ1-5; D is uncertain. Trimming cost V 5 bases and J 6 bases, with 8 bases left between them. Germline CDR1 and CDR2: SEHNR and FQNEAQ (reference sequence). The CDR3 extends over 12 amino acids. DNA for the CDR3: TGTGCCAGCAGCCTGGGCACTCAGCCCCAGCATTTT. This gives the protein CASSLGTQPQHF. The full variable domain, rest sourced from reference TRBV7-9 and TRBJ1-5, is DTGVSQNPRHKITKRGQNVTFRCDPISEHNRLYWYRQTLGQGPEFLTYFQNEAQLEKSRLLSDRFSAERPKGSFSTLEIQRTEQGDSAMYLCASSLGTQPQHFGDGTRLSIL.

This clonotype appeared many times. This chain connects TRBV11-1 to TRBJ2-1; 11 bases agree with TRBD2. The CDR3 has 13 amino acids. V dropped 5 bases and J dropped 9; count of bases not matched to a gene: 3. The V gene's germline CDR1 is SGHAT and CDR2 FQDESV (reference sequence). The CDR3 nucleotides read TGTGCCAGCAGCCAACTAGCGGGAGTTGAGCAGTTCTTC. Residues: CASSQLAGVEQFF.

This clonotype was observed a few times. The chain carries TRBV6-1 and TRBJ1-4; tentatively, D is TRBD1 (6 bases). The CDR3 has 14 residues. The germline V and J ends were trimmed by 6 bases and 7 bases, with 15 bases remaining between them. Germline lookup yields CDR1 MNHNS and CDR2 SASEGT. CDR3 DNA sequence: TGTGCCAGCAGCCCAGACAGGTTATCTGAAAAACTGTTTTTT. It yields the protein CASSPDRLSEKLFF.

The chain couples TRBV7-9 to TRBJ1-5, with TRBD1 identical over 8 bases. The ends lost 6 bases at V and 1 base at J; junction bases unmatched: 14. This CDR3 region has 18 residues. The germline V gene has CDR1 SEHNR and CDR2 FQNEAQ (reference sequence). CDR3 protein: CASSGGAGGVVSNQPQHF. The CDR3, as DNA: TGTGCCAGCAGTGGGGGGGCAGGGGGCGTCGTCAGCAATCAGCCCCAGCATTTT.

Here the CDR3 DNA reads TGTGCCAGCAGCTTAACCGGGACAGGGCCCACAGATACGCAGTATTTT. Its protein product is CASSLTGTGPTDTQYF. The rearrangement uses TRBV7-2 and TRBJ2-3; 9 positions match TRBD1. The germline CDR1 and CDR2 sequences are SGHTA and FQGNSA. V was pared by 2 bases and J by 2 bases, with 5 bases of the junction left unmatched. The CDR3 totals 16 residues. The variable domain in full, completed from reference TRBV7-2 and TRBJ2-3, reads GAGVSQSPSNKVTEKGKDVELRCDPISGHTALYWYRQSLGQGLEFLIYFQGNSAPDKSGLPSDRFSAERTGGSVSTLTIQRTQQEDSAVYLCASSLTGTGPTDTQYFGPGTRLTVL.

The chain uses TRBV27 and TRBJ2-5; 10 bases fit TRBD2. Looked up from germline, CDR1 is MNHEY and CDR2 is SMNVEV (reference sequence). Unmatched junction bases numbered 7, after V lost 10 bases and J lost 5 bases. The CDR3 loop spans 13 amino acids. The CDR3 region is CATTPSGSETQYF. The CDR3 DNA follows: TGTGCCACCACGCCTAGCGGGAGTGAGACCCAGTACTTC.

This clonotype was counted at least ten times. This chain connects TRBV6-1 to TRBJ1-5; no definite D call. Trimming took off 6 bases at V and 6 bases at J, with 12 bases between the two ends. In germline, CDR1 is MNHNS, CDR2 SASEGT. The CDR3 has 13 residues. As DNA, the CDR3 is TGTGCCAGCAGAGAGTTTCGAGCTCAGCCCCAGCATTTT. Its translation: CASREFRAQPQHF.

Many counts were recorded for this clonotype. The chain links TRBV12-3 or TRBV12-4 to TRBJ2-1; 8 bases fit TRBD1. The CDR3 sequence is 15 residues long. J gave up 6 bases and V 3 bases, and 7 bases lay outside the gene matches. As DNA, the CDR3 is TGTGCCAGCAGTTTTGCTCCGGGACAGGTCAATGAGCAGTTCTTC. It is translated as CASSFAPGQVNEQFF.

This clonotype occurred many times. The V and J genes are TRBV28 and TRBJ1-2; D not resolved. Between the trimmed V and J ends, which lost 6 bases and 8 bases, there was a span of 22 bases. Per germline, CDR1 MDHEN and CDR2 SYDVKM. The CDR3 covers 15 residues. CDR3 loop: CASSPPVFGSWGYTF. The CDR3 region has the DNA TGTGCCAGCAGCCCTCCGGTTTTCGGGAGTTGGGGCTACACCTTC.

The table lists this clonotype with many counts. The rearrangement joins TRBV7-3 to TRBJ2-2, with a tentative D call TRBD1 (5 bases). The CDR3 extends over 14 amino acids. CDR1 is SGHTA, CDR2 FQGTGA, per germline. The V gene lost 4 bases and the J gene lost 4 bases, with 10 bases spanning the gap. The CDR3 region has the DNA TGTGCCAGCAGCTCAACTGGGGCCACCGGGGAGCTGTTTTTT. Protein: CASSSTGATGELFF. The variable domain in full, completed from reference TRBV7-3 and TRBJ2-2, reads GAGVSQTPSNKVTEKGKYVELRCDPISGHTALYWYRQSLGQGPEFLIYFQGTGAADDSGLPNDRFFAVRPEGSVSTLKIQRTERGDSAVYLCASSSTGATGELFFGEGSRLTVL.

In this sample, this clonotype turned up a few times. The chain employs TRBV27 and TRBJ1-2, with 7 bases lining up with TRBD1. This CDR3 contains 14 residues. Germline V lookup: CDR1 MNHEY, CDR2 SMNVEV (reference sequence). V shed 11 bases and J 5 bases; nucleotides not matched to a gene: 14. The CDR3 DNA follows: TGTGCCGGAATACAGGGGCCGGATTGGTATGGCTACACCTTC. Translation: CAGIQGPDWYGYTF.

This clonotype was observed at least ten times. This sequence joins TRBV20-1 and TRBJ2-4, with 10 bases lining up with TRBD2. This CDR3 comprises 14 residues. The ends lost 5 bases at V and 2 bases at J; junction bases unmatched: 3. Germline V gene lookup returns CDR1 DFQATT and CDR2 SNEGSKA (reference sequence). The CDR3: CSAVLAGTKNIQYF. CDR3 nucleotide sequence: TGCAGTGCTGTACTAGCGGGGACCAAAAACATTCAGTACTTC.

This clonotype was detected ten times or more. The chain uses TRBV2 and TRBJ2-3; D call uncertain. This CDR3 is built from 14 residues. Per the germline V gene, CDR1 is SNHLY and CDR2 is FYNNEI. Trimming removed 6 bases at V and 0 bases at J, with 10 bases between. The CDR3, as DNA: TGTGCCAGCAGGGACGGACCTAGCACAGATACGCAGTATTTT. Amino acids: CASRDGPSTDTQYF.

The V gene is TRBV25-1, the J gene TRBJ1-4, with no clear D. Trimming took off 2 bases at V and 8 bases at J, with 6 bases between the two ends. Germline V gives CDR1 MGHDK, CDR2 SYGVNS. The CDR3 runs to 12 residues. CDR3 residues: CASSEAGEKLFF. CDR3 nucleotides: TGTGCCAGCAGTGAAGCGGGGGAAAAACTGTTTTTT.

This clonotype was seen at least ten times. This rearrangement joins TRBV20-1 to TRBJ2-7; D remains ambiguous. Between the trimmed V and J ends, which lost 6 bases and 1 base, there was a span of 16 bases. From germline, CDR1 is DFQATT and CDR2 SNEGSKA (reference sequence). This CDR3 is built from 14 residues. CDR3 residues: CSALDKGSSYEQYF. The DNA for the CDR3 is TGCAGTGCGCTAGATAAGGGAAGTTCCTACGAGCAGTACTTC.

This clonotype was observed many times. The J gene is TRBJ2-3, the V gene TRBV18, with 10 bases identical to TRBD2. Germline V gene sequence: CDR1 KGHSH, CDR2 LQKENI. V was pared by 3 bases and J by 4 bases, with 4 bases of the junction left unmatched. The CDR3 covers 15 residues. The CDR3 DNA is TGTGCCAGCTCACCCCTAGCGGGAGTCGCAGATACGCAGTATTTT. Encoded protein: CASSPLAGVADTQYF.

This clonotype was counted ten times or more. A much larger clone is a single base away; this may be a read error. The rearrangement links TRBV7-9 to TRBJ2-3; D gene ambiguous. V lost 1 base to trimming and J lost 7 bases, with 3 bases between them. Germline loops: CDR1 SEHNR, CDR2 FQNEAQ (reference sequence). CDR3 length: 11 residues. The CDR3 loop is CASSLGNTQYF. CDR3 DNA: TGTGCCAGCAGCTTAGGGAATACGCAGTATTTT.

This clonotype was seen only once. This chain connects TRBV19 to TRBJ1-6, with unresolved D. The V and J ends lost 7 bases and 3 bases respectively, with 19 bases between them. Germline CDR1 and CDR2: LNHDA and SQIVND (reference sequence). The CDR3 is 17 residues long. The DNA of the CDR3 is TGTGCCAGTACCACAGACTACCAGGCCGGCTATAATTCACCCCTCCACTTT. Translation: CASTTDYQAGYNSPLHF. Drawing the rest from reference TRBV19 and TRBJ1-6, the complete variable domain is DGGITQSPKYLFRKEGQNVTLSCEQNLNHDAMYWYRQDPGQGLRLIYYSQIVNDFQKGDIAEGYSVSREKKESFPLTVTSAQKNPTAFYLCASTTDYQAGYNSPLHFGNGTRLTVT.

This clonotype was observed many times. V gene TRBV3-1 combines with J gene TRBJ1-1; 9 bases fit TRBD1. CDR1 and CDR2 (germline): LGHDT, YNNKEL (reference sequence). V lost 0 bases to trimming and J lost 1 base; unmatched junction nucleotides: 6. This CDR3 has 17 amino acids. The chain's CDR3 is CASSQDLGTGPNTEAFF. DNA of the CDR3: TGTGCCAGCAGCCAAGATTTGGGGACAGGGCCGAACACTGAAGCTTTCTTT.

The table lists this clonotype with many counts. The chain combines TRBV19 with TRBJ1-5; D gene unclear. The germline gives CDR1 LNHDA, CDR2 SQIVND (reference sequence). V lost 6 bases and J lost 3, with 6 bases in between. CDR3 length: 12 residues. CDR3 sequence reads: CASRADNQPQHF. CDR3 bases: TGTGCCAGTAGAGCAGACAATCAGCCCCAGCATTTT. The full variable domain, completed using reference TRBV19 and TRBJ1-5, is DGGITQSPKYLFRKEGQNVTLSCEQNLNHDAMYWYRQDPGQGLRLIYYSQIVNDFQKGDIAEGYSVSREKKESFPLTVTSAQKNPTAFYLCASRADNQPQHFGDGTRLSIL.

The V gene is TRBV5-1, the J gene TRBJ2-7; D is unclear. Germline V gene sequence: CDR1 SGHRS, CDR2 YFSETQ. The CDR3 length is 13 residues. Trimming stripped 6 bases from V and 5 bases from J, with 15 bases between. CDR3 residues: CASKVHLEDEQYF. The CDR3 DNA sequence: TGCGCCAGCAAGGTCCACCTAGAAGACGAGCAGTACTTC.

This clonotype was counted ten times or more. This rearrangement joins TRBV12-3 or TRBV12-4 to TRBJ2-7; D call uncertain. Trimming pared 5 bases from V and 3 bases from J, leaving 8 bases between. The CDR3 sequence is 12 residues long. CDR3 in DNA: TGTGCCAGCAGTCCGGTTTTCTACGAGCAGTACTTC. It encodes CASSPVFYEQYF.